The 15 T cell receptor beta chains below were found in one sample sequenced in a study of shared clonotypes between healthy human individuals. The protocol was immunoSEQ multiplex PCR, while the TCRdb copy is restricted to in-frame clones and leaves out a portion. The sample consists of 850,000 to 1,100,000 clones, approximately 80% of them appearing once. Sample: memory CD4+ T cells from PBMCs. Subset given: CD45RA-negative fraction. These receptor sequences come from a young man in good health. Some clones in this sample may be carry-over from other donors' samples.

The J gene is TRBJ1-1, the V gene TRBV7-3; no definite D call. CDR3 size: 13 residues. Looked up from germline, CDR1 is SGHTA and CDR2 is FQGTGA. Trimming pared 5 bases from V and 1 base from J, leaving 8 bases between. The CDR3 here is CASSVTSNTEAFF. CDR3 DNA sequence: TGTGCCAGCAGCGTGACATCGAACACTGAAGCTTTCTTT.

The chain recombines TRBV28 with TRBJ2-2; the D gene is possibly TRBD2 (6 bases). The V gene lost 5 bases and the J gene lost 8 bases, with 15 bases spanning the gap. Germline V gene sequence: CDR1 MDHEN, CDR2 SYDVKM. CDR3 length: 14 amino acids. CDR3 nucleotides: TGTGCCAGCAGTCGCCACCTAGCGTCGGGGGAGCTGTTTTTT. Its protein is CASSRHLASGELFF.

The V call is TRBV14, the J call TRBJ2-3; TRBD2 aligns across 9 bases. The CDR3 sequence is 15 residues long. The V gene's germline CDR1 is SGHDN and CDR2 FVKESK. J lost 2 bases, V lost 2 bases, and 2 bases had no gene match. CDR3 sequence reads: CASSQKGLATDTQYF. The DNA for the CDR3 is TGTGCCAGCAGCCAAAAGGGACTAGCCACAGATACGCAGTATTTT.

The V call is TRBV5-1, the J call TRBJ1-1; weak D call: TRBD1 (6 bases). From germline, CDR1 is SGHRS and CDR2 YFSETQ. The V end lost 0 bases, the J end lost 5 bases, and 11 bases lay between the germline ends. The CDR3 runs 14 residues. The CDR3, as DNA: TGCGCCAGCAGCTTGGGACGACAGGCGACTGAAGCTTTCTTT. This encodes CASSLGRQATEAFF.

The chain uses TRBV7-3 and TRBJ2-3; D unclear. The CDR3 has 15 amino acids. With 5 bases removed from V and 0 bases from J, the gap between germline ends came to 12 bases. The germline V gene has CDR1 SGHTA and CDR2 FQGTGA. CDR3 in amino acids: CASSPTGQSTDTQYF. CDR3 bases: TGTGCCAGCAGCCCGACGGGCCAGAGCACAGATACGCAGTATTTT.

The V gene is TRBV10-3, the J gene TRBJ1-1; 10 bases are a match to TRBD1. The CDR3 runs 16 residues. Germline values: CDR1 ENHRY, CDR2 SYGVKD. With V trimmed by 3 bases and J by 4 bases, 8 bases remained unmatched. CDR3 sequence (DNA): TGTGCCATCAGTGACCAGGGACAGGGGTCGGTCACTGAAGCTTTCTTT. Its protein product is CAISDQGQGSVTEAFF.

The rearrangement links TRBV7-8 to TRBJ1-2, with D unresolved. The germline CDR1 and CDR2 sequences are SGHVS and FQNEAQ. Trimming cost V 5 bases and J 4 bases, with 11 bases left between them. The CDR3 contains 13 residues. CDR3 region: CASSPLYGYGYTF. The CDR3 region has the DNA TGTGCCAGCAGCCCCCTCTATGGCTATGGCTACACCTTC.

The chain joins TRBV7-9 to TRBJ1-2; no definite D call. The germline gives CDR1 SEHNR, CDR2 FQNEAQ (reference sequence). The V end was cut by 5 bases, the J end by 6 bases, with 13 bases between. The CDR3 length is 13 residues. The chain's CDR3 is CASSRLKGDGYTF. For the CDR3, the DNA is TGTGCCAGCAGCCGCCTAAAGGGAGATGGCTACACCTTC.

J is TRBJ1-3 and V is TRBV4-2; D is possibly TRBD1 (5 bases). The CDR3 covers 18 residues. From germline, CDR1 is LGHNA and CDR2 YNFKEQ. Trimming removed 4 bases at V and 2 bases at J, with 21 bases between. The CDR3 DNA follows: TGTGCCAGCAGCCGCGAGGGGAGCGGGTTTCTGACTGGAAACACCATATATTTT. It yields the protein CASSREGSGFLTGNTIYF.

The chain carries TRBV5-1 and TRBJ2-5; 8 bases match TRBD2. CDR3 length: 18 amino acids. Germline assignment: CDR1 SGHRS and CDR2 YFSETQ. The V segment lost 0 bases and the J segment 2 bases; nucleotides outside the gene matches: 12. CDR3 DNA sequence: TGCGCCAGCAGCTTGGCCGGTGTTGCGGGAGGCGGACAAGAGACCCAGTACTTC. Translation gives CASSLAGVAGGGQETQYF.

This sequence joins TRBV15 and TRBJ2-7; 7 positions match TRBD2. V was pared by 1 base and J by 4 bases, with 7 bases of the junction left unmatched. The CDR3 has 15 amino acids. Germline loops: CDR1 LNHNV, CDR2 YYDKDF (reference sequence). DNA of the CDR3: TGTGCCACCAGCAGAGTAGCGGGCGTACCTTACGAGCAGTACTTC. This codes for CATSRVAGVPYEQYF. The variable domain in full, with the rest retrieved from reference TRBV15 and TRBJ2-7, is DAMVIQNPRYQVTQFGKPVTLSCSQTLNHNVMYWYQQKSSQAPKLLFHYYDKDFNNEADTPDNFQSRRPNTSFCFLDIRSPGLGDTAMYLCATSRVAGVPYEQYFGPGTRLTVT.

About this clone itself: In this CDR3 the conserved last residue, phenylalanine or tryptophan, is missing, so a read error is likely. The chain links TRBV7-2 to TRBJ2-7, with 7 bases aligning to TRBD2. J was trimmed by 6 bases and V by 4 bases; bases with no gene match: 12. Germline CDR1 SGHTA, CDR2 FQGNSA. CDR3 size: 15 residues. The chain's CDR3 is CASSSHGSSGGEQYL. CDR3 sequence (DNA): TGTGCCAGCAGCTCCCATGGTTCGTCGGGAGGCGAGCAGTACCTC.

This chain links TRBV6-5 with TRBJ1-1, with D maybe TRBD1 (5 bases). Trimming pared 7 bases from V and 1 base from J, leaving 16 bases between. CDR3 length: 15 amino acids. Germline assignment: CDR1 MNHEY and CDR2 SVGAGI. The CDR3 region is CASIAPGGRNTEAFF. The CDR3 nucleotides are TGTGCCAGCATCGCCCCGGGGGGGAGGAACACTGAAGCTTTCTTT.

This clone was observed a few times. This chain's CDR3 is CASSWGSVVSNQPQHF. The DNA for the CDR3 is TGTGCCAGCAGTTGGGGTTCGGTGGTTAGCAATCAGCCCCAGCATTTT. The chain uses TRBV28 and TRBJ1-5; D is ambiguous. Germline V CDR1 and CDR2: MDHEN, SYDVKM. This CDR3 is 16 amino acids long. Trimming pared 4 bases from V and 0 bases from J, leaving 13 bases between.

This chain connects TRBV6-6 to TRBJ2-1; 7 nucleotides line up with TRBD1. Germline V lookup: CDR1 MNHNY, CDR2 SVGAGI (reference sequence). V dropped 6 bases and J dropped 0; count of bases not matched to a gene: 5. This CDR3 comprises 15 residues. DNA for the CDR3: TGTGCCAGCAGCCGACAGGGCCCCTCCTACAATGAGCAGTTCTTC. Amino acid sequence: CASSRQGPSYNEQFF.